These 26 T cell receptor beta chains were all obtained from the same sample, sequenced in a study of T cell responses to AZD1222 COVID-19 vaccine. The assay was immunoSEQ multiplex PCR, and TCRdb's table has in-frame clones only and misses some. The profile shows under 150,000 clones, 80% to 90% of them singletons. The sample here was peripheral blood, taken 28 days after the second AZD1222 dose. These receptors originate from an adult who received the AZD1222 COVID-19 vaccine.

The rearrangement uses TRBV12-3 or TRBV12-4 and TRBJ1-5; weak D call: TRBD1 (6 bases). This CDR3 region has 13 residues. V lost 3 bases, J lost 5 bases, and 8 bases lay in between. CDR3 in amino acids: CASSFRGDQPQHF. DNA of the CDR3: TGTGCCAGCAGTTTTAGGGGGGATCAGCCCCAGCATTTT.

V and J are TRBV6-5 and TRBJ1-1, with D perhaps matching TRBD1 (5 bases). The CDR3 has 16 amino acids. CDR1 MNHEY and CDR2 SVGAGI come from the germline V gene. V was clipped by 0 bases and J by 1 base, with 12 bases between them. CDR3 loop: CASSYSGPGGNTEAFF. CDR3 bases: TGTGCCAGCAGTTACTCGGGACCCGGGGGGAACACTGAAGCTTTCTTT.

As regards this clone: An end of the junction differs from the germline gene, which may be a read error. The chain employs TRBV7-8 and TRBJ2-3; the D call may be TRBD1 or TRBD2 (6 bases each). This CDR3 region has 13 residues. Germline values: CDR1 SGHVS, CDR2 FQNEAQ. The CDR3 reads CASSLAEGRDIDF. The CDR3 nucleotides read TGTGCCAGCAGCTTAGCGGAGGGCAGGGACATAGATTTT.

The chain combines TRBV7-2 with TRBJ2-7; possible D gene TRBD2, 5 bases. In germline, CDR1 is SGHTA, CDR2 FQGNSA. This CDR3 is 15 amino acids long. The ends were cut back, 1 base at V and 0 bases at J, with 10 bases in the middle. This chain's CDR3 is CASSLEGLFSYEQYF. The CDR3 DNA follows: TGTGCCAGCAGCTTAGAAGGACTCTTCTCCTACGAGCAGTACTTC. Filled out from reference TRBV7-2 and TRBJ2-7, the complete variable domain reads GAGVSQSPSNKVTEKGKDVELRCDPISGHTALYWYRQSLGQGLEFLIYFQGNSAPDKSGLPSDRFSAERTGGSVSTLTIQRTQQEDSAVYLCASSLEGLFSYEQYFGPGTRLTVT.

V usage is TRBV18 and J usage is TRBJ1-5; TRBD1 matches 9 bases. Germline lookup yields CDR1 KGHSH and CDR2 LQKENI. The CDR3 spans 14 residues. V shed 6 bases and J 5 bases; nucleotides not matched to a gene: 5. For the CDR3, the DNA is TGTGCCAGCTCCCCTGACAGGGGGGATCAGCCCCAGCATTTT. It yields the protein CASSPDRGDQPQHF.

The CDR3 coding sequence is TGTGCCAGCAGCGCTACTCGCACAGATACGCAGTATTTT. It translates to CASSATRTDTQYF. The chain recombines TRBV7-3 with TRBJ2-3; D gene unclear. Germline V gives CDR1 SGHTA, CDR2 FQGTGA. V shed 5 bases and J shed 1 base, with 7 bases lying between them. The CDR3 spans 13 residues.

V gene TRBV27 combines with J gene TRBJ1-2; 7 bases are shared with TRBD1. The CDR3 is 17 amino acids. J gave up 0 bases and V 3 bases, and 10 bases lay outside the gene matches. Germline V gene sequence: CDR1 MNHEY, CDR2 SMNVEV (reference sequence). CDR3 DNA sequence: TGTGCCAGCAGTTTCGCTGGGGGGGGGACAGCTAACTATGGCTACACCTTC. Protein: CASSFAGGGTANYGYTF.

This clone was detected a few times. The chain has TRBV5-1 and TRBJ1-4, with a weak D call TRBD1 (6 bases). Trimming left V 3 bases short and J 8 bases short, with 17 bases between. In germline, CDR1 is SGHRS, CDR2 YFSETQ. The length of the CDR3 is 15 residues. The CDR3 coding sequence is TGCGCCAGCAGCTCCACAGGGCGGGGAGGGGAAAAACTGTTTTTT. Translated, it gives CASSSTGRGGEKLFF.

The chain joins TRBV6-2 or TRBV6-3 to TRBJ2-2, with D possibly being TRBD1 (5 bases). CDR3 length equals 15 residues. The V end lost 4 bases, the J end lost 5 bases, and 14 bases lay between the germline ends. Germline V gives CDR1 MNHEY, CDR2 SVGEGT. CDR3 amino acids: CASSSFGAMTGELFF. The CDR3 region has the DNA TGTGCCAGCAGTTCCTTTGGGGCGATGACCGGGGAGCTGTTTTTT.

The rearrangement joins TRBV5-1 to TRBJ1-6; D remains ambiguous. The germline gives CDR1 SGHRS, CDR2 YFSETQ. This CDR3 region has 14 residues. The V and J ends lost 1 base and 6 bases respectively, with 8 bases between them. CDR3 sequence: CASSLSPGNSPLHF. The DNA for the CDR3 is TGCGCCAGCAGCTTGAGCCCAGGTAATTCACCCCTCCACTTT.

The chain joins TRBV18 to TRBJ1-5, with a tentative D call TRBD1 (5 bases). The CDR3 sequence is 14 residues long. Per germline, CDR1 KGHSH and CDR2 LQKENI. V shed 2 bases and J shed 3 bases, with 8 bases lying between them. In DNA, the CDR3 is TGTGCCAGCTCACCATCAGGGCACAATCAGCCCCAGCATTTT. This gives the protein CASSPSGHNQPQHF.

The gene calls are TRBV7-9 and TRBJ1-5, with D possibly matching TRBD1 (5 bases). The germline V and J ends were trimmed by 0 bases and 2 bases, with 5 bases remaining between them. CDR1 and CDR2 from the germline V gene are SEHNR and FQNEAQ (reference sequence). The length of the CDR3 is 14 residues. The CDR3 DNA is TGTGCCAGCAGCTTAGCAGGGGGCAATCAGCCCCAGCATTTT. Translation: CASSLAGGNQPQHF.

V and J are TRBV6-1 and TRBJ1-5; a possible D gene is TRBD1 (6 bases). Trimming removed 1 base at V and 4 bases at J, with 11 bases between. This CDR3 contains 15 residues. Germline V CDR1 and CDR2: MNHNS, SASEGT. CDR3 in DNA: TGTGCCAGCAGTGAAGTGGGGCAGGGGAATCAGCCCCAGCATTTT. It specifies CASSEVGQGNQPQHF.

V gene TRBV19 combines with J gene TRBJ1-5, with 9 bases lining up with TRBD1. The CDR3 contains 13 residues. Germline-derived CDR1 and CDR2 are LNHDA and SQIVND (reference sequence). The V segment lost 5 bases and the J segment 11 bases; nucleotides outside the gene matches: 7. CDR3 nucleotides: TGTGCCAGTAGTGGACAACAGGGGGCAACCCAGCATTTT. Translated, it gives CASSGQQGATQHF.

The V and J genes are TRBV19 and TRBJ1-4, with 8 bases that match TRBD1. Per the germline V gene, CDR1 is LNHDA and CDR2 is SQIVND (reference sequence). The CDR3 loop spans 14 amino acids. After removal of 8 bases from V and 7 bases from J, the junction contained 9 bases not matched to a gene. The CDR3 protein is CASGDRGASEKLFF. CDR3 DNA sequence: TGTGCCAGTGGTGACAGGGGAGCAAGTGAAAAACTGTTTTTT. The variable domain in full, with the rest retrieved from reference TRBV19 and TRBJ1-4, is DGGITQSPKYLFRKEGQNVTLSCEQNLNHDAMYWYRQDPGQGLRLIYYSQIVNDFQKGDIAEGYSVSREKKESFPLTVTSAQKNPTAFYLCASGDRGASEKLFFGSGTQLSVL.

The chain combines TRBV10-3 with TRBJ1-2; the D gene is possibly TRBD1 (6 bases). The germline gives CDR1 ENHRY, CDR2 SYGVKD. V lost 0 bases and J 7 bases, leaving 18 bases between the germline ends. The CDR3 has 16 residues. DNA for the CDR3: TGTGCCATCAGTGAGTCGACTCTTATGGGGGGCGGTGGCTACACCTTC. It encodes CAISESTLMGGGGYTF.

The chain is built from TRBV7-2 and TRBJ1-5; D uncertain. The CDR3 extends over 15 amino acids. Deletions cut 1 base from V and 0 bases from J, with 7 bases between. Germline-derived CDR1 and CDR2 are SGHTA and FQGNSA. The CDR3 region is CASSLVGFSNQPQHF. DNA for the CDR3: TGTGCCAGCAGCTTAGTAGGATTTAGCAATCAGCCCCAGCATTTT.

This chain connects TRBV11-2 to TRBJ1-6, with a weak D call TRBD1 (5 bases). The CDR3 has 16 residues. Germline CDR1 SGHAT, CDR2 FQNNGV. V lost 1 base to trimming and J lost 6 bases, with 13 bases between them. The CDR3 DNA is TGTGCCAGCAGCTTAGGACAGTTAGCGCCTAATTCACCCCTCCACTTT. It specifies CASSLGQLAPNSPLHF.

The rearrangement joins TRBV12-3 or TRBV12-4 to TRBJ1-2; 7 bases align to TRBD1. With 7 bases clipped from V and 2 bases from J, the junction kept 4 bases outside the gene matches. The CDR3 is 13 residues long. The CDR3 reads CASTAQGNYGYTF. The CDR3 nucleotides read TGTGCCAGCACCGCACAGGGGAACTATGGCTACACCTTC.

This clone appeared a few times. This rearrangement joins TRBV9 to TRBJ2-5; 11 positions match TRBD2. V lost 4 bases and J lost 3; bases outside the gene matches: 5. This CDR3 spans 15 amino acids. The germline gives CDR1 SGDLS, CDR2 YYNGEE. CDR3 in amino acids: CASSPTSGGEETQYF. The CDR3 nucleotides are TGTGCCAGCAGCCCAACTAGCGGGGGTGAAGAGACCCAGTACTTC.

This clone was detected only once. The rearrangement uses TRBV6-5 and TRBJ1-5, with D possibly matching TRBD1 (6 bases). CDR3 length equals 14 residues. The V end lost 0 bases, the J end lost 5 bases, and 8 bases lay between the germline ends. Germline-derived CDR1 and CDR2 are MNHEY and SVGAGI. The CDR3, as DNA: TGTGCCAGCAGTTACTCCGGGGGCTATCAGCCCCAGCATTTT. Protein sequence: CASSYSGGYQPQHF.

The chain has TRBV19 and TRBJ1-1; D might be TRBD1 (5 bases). Germline V lookup: CDR1 LNHDA, CDR2 SQIVND (reference sequence). The length of the CDR3 is 14 residues. With 0 bases removed from V and 4 bases from J, the gap between germline ends came to 9 bases. The DNA for the CDR3 is TGTGCCAGTAGTATAGAAGGGACGGGCACTGAAGCTTTCTTT. Amino acid sequence: CASSIEGTGTEAFF.

The chain joins TRBV5-6 to TRBJ1-2, with D uncertain. This CDR3 comprises 16 residues. CDR1 and CDR2 from the germline V gene are SGHDT and YYEEEE. V was pared by 2 bases and J by 3 bases, with 17 bases between. Here the CDR3 DNA reads TGTGCCAGCAGCTTCCTTCCGACGGGCGCGGACTATGGCTACACCTTC. Its translation is CASSFLPTGADYGYTF. The whole variable domain, filled in from reference TRBV5-6 and TRBJ1-2, reads DAGVTQSPTHLIKTRGQQVTLRCSPKSGHDTVSWYQQALGQGPQFIFQYYEEEERQRGNFPDRFSGHQFPNYSSELNVNALLLGDSALYLCASSFLPTGADYGYTFGSGTRLTVV.

This clone was observed a handful of times. The chain uses TRBV15 and TRBJ1-1; D gene unclear. CDR1 LNHNV and CDR2 YYDKDF come from the germline V gene (reference sequence). V lost 7 bases, J lost 4 bases, and 7 bases lay in between. CDR3 length: 11 residues. The CDR3 loop reads CATTVGTEAFF. In DNA form, the CDR3 reads TGTGCCACCACCGTTGGCACTGAAGCTTTCTTT. The full variable domain, its missing parts supplied by reference TRBV15 and TRBJ1-1, is DAMVIQNPRYQVTQFGKPVTLSCSQTLNHNVMYWYQQKSSQAPKLLFHYYDKDFNNEADTPDNFQSRRPNTSFCFLDIRSPGLGDTAMYLCATTVGTEAFFGQGTRLTVV.

This clone is a singleton in its sample. This chain uses TRBV3-1 (or the pseudogene TRBV3-2) with TRBJ2-7; TRBD1 agrees at 9 bases. The germline V gene has CDR1 LGHDT and CDR2 YNNKEL (reference sequence). Trimming at V came to 2 bases and at J to 0 bases, leaving 5 bases not matched to a gene. The CDR3 covers 16 residues. CDR3: CASSQHRGLSSYEQYF. In nucleotides, the CDR3 is TGTGCCAGCAGCCAACACAGGGGGCTGAGCTCCTACGAGCAGTACTTC.

This chain connects TRBV11-2 to TRBJ1-1; TRBD1 matches 8 bases. Losses at the gene ends were 4 bases for V and 0 bases for J; bases not matched to a gene: 4. The CDR3 spans 15 residues. CDR1 and CDR2 (germline): SGHAT, FQNNGV. CDR3 loop: CASSSGQGLNTEAFF. CDR3 nucleotide sequence: TGTGCCAGCAGCTCAGGACAGGGCTTGAACACTGAAGCTTTCTTT.